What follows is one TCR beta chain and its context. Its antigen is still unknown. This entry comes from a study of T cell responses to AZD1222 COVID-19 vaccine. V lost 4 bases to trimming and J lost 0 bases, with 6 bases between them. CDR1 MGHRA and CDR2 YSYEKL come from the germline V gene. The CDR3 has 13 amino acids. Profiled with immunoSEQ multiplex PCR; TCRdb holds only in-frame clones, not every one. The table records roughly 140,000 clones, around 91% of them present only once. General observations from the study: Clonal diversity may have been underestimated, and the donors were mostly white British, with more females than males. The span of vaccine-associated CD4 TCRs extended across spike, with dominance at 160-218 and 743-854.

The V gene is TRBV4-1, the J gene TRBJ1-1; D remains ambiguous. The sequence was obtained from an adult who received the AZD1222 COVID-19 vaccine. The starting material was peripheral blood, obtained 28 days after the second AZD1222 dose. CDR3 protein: CASSLHMNTEAFF. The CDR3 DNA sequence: TGCGCCAGCAGCCTACACATGAACACTGAAGCTTTCTTT.